This passage covers 27 T cell receptor beta chains from one sample sequenced in a study of tumor and adjacent non-tumor tissue in lung cancer. Three rounds of nested PCR, following a modified ARM-PCR protocol, produced the TCRbeta library. In TCRdb, the multiplex PCR reads were re-called with MiXCR into one record per CDR3 protein. Here the sample spans about 93,000 distinct CDR3 sequences, less than 80% being singletons. The template was RNA from unsorted bulk tissue. Sequenced material: lung tumor tissue. The receptors originated from a man in his 60s with non-small cell lung cancer.

Concerning this clonotype: A read error may produce the germline difference seen at one junction end. V gene TRBV29-1 combines with J gene TRBJ2-2, with TRBD2 matching over 9 bases. This CDR3 is 15 amino acids long. Germline values: CDR1 SQVTM, CDR2 ANQGSEA. The CDR3 spells CSVDLAGRPTGELFF. The DNA of the CDR3 is TGCAGTGTTGACCTAGCGGGGAGGCCCACCGGGGAGCTGTTTTTT.

This clonotype came up many times. The V call is TRBV6-2 or TRBV6-3, the J call TRBJ2-1; 10 bases are a match to TRBD1. V gave up 6 bases and J gave up 9 bases; unmatched junction bases: 11. Germline V gene lookup returns CDR1 MNHEY and CDR2 SVGEGT. This CDR3 spans 15 amino acids. The CDR3 nucleotides are TGTGCCAGCAGAAAAAGGACAGGGGGGGCCACTGAGCAGTTCTTC. Residues: CASRKRTGGATEQFF.

This clonotype was detected ten times or more. The rearrangement joins TRBV12-3 or TRBV12-4 to TRBJ1-6; 11 bases align to TRBD1. The junction had 5 bases not matched to a gene; V was cut back by 7 bases and J by 3 bases. The CDR3 loop spans 16 amino acids. CDR3 bases: TGTGCCAGCACCTCCGGGACAGGGGGCTATAATTCACCCCTCCACTTT. Translating it yields CASTSGTGGYNSPLHF.

Note on this clonotype: Since a much larger clone is just one base distant, this may be a read error. This chain joins TRBV4-2 and TRBJ2-3, with D perhaps matching TRBD1 (5 bases). The V end was cut by 0 bases, the J end by 4 bases, with 17 bases between. Per germline, CDR1 LGHNA and CDR2 YNFKEQ. CDR3 size: 17 residues. The CDR3 reads CASSQELWAIRADTQYF. In nucleotides, the CDR3 is TGTGCCAGCAGCCAAGAGTTGTGGGCCATCAGGGCAGATACGCAGTATTTT.

There are many counts of this clonotype. This sequence joins TRBV28 and TRBJ2-7; TRBD1 aligns across 8 bases. Germline CDR1 and CDR2: MDHEN and SYDVKM. There are 15 residues in the CDR3. Losses at the gene ends were 6 bases for V and 2 bases for J; bases not matched to a gene: 9. The CDR3 bases are TGTGCCAGCAGCACCGGGACAGGAATTACCTACGAGCAGTACTTC. Translated: CASSTGTGITYEQYF. Based on the CDR3 plus reference TRBV28 and TRBJ2-7, the full variable domain is DVKVTQSSRYLVKRTGEKVFLECVQDMDHENMFWYRQDPGLGLRLIYFSYDVKMKEKGDIPEGYSVSREKKERFSLILESASTNQTSMYLCASSTGTGITYEQYFGPGTRLTVT.

The DNA for the CDR3 is TGTGCCAGCAGCGTCGGGGAAGAGACCCAGTACTTC. Its translation: CASSVGEETQYF. The gene calls are TRBV9 and TRBJ2-5; a possible D gene is TRBD2 (5 bases). CDR1 and CDR2 from the germline V gene are SGDLS and YYNGEE. There are 12 residues in the CDR3. Between the trimmed V and J ends, which lost 2 bases and 3 bases, there was a span of 5 bases.

Details on this clonotype: This may stem from a read error, because a much larger clone lies one nucleotide away. The chain carries TRBV12-3 or TRBV12-4 and TRBJ2-1; 8 bases agree with TRBD2. This CDR3 is 15 amino acids long. J lost 7 bases, V lost 1 base, and 6 bases had no gene match. The CDR3 sequence: CASSLVAGLWNEQFF. The CDR3, as DNA: TGTGCCAGCAGTTTAGTAGCGGGACTATGGAATGAGCAGTTCTTC.

As for this clonotype: Without the conserved terminal phenylalanine or tryptophan, this CDR3 likely stems from a read error. This rearrangement joins TRBV12-3 or TRBV12-4 to TRBJ2-3; no reliable D call. This CDR3 has 13 residues. The CDR3 DNA sequence: TGTGCCAGCAGTTTAGTTAGCACGGATACGCAGTATTCT. Translation gives CASSLVSTDTQYS.

The V call is TRBV12-3 or TRBV12-4, the J call TRBJ1-2; TRBD1 might be the D (5 bases). This CDR3 contains 14 residues. Deletions cut 3 bases from V and 6 bases from J, with 14 bases between. The CDR3: CASSFVRGINGYTF. In DNA form, the CDR3 reads TGTGCCAGCAGTTTTGTGCGGGGCATCAATGGCTACACCTTC.

As concerns this clonotype: A clone one base away is much larger, so this may be a read error. The DNA for the CDR3 is TGCAGCGCTGGAGCAATAGGACAGGGGGCTATCCCCGAGCAGTACTTC. Encoded protein: CSAGAIGQGAIPEQYF. This sequence joins TRBV29-1 and TRBJ2-7, with 11 bases that match TRBD1. The CDR3 has 16 amino acids. Germline V gene lookup returns CDR1 SQVTM and CDR2 ANQGSEA. V shed 7 bases, J shed 6 bases, and the junction held 17 bases outside the gene matches.

As regards this clonotype: No conserved phenylalanine or tryptophan is present at the end of the CDR3, so a read error is the likely explanation. This CDR3 is CASSYSSSGKSVEQFL. The DNA for the CDR3 is TGTGCAAGCAGTTACTCGAGCAGCGGGAAGAGCGTTGAGCAGTTCCTC. The chain carries TRBV6-5 and TRBJ2-1; 7 bases align to TRBD2. Germline V gene sequence: CDR1 MNHEY, CDR2 SVGAGI. The length of the CDR3 is 16 residues.

This clonotype came up many times. This chain connects TRBV4-3 to TRBJ2-5; D unclear. The CDR3 is 18 residues long. The V gene's germline CDR1 is LGHNA and CDR2 YSLEER. Trimming left V 1 base short and J 2 bases short, with 20 bases between. The DNA for the CDR3 is TGCGCCAGCAGCCAAGTCCCGGTACGGGCAGCCCTTCAAGAGACCCAGTACTTC. Its protein is CASSQVPVRAALQETQYF.

In DNA, the CDR3 is TGTGCCAGCAGCTGGGATAGGGACCATTCCGGGACAGGGGGCTTAACAGATACGCAGCATTTT. It encodes CASSWDRDHSGTGGLTDTQHF. The chain is built from TRBV7-8 and TRBJ2-3; 12 nucleotides align to TRBD1. The DNA end lines up better with TRBJ1-5; the J call may be wrong. The CDR3 is 21 amino acids. From germline, CDR1 is SGHVS and CDR2 FQNEAQ.

As to this clonotype: This is likely a read error, given that the CDR3 carries no conserved phenylalanine or tryptophan at its end. This chain links TRBV14 with TRBJ1-1, with D possibly matching TRBD1 (6 bases). This CDR3 is built from 14 residues. CDR1 and CDR2 (germline): SGHDN, FVKESK. The CDR3 bases are TGTACCAGCAGCCAGGACAGAATGAACACTGAAGCTTTCCTT. As protein: CTSSQDRMNTEAFL.

This clonotype was observed once. The chain is built from TRBV6-2 or TRBV6-3 and TRBJ2-3, with D perhaps matching TRBD1 (6 bases). The CDR3 totals 17 residues. CDR1 is MNHEY, CDR2 SVGEGT, per germline. V lost 10 bases, J lost 2 bases, and 25 bases lay in between. The DNA for the CDR3 is TGTGCCAACAAAAGGGGGATAAGCGTGTCTAACACAGATACGCAGTATTTT. Translating gives CANKRGISVSNTDTQYF.

The chain is built from TRBV5-1 and TRBJ2-1; 7 bases match TRBD2. CDR1 and CDR2 from the germline V gene are SGHRS and YFSETQ. The CDR3 contains 14 residues. V lost 5 bases, J lost 5 bases, and 7 bases stayed unmatched. The CDR3, as DNA: TGCGCCAGCAGTCTCGGACTAGTTGACAATGAGCAGTTCTTC. Protein sequence: CASSLGLVDNEQFF.

This clonotype counts as large (0.1 to 1%). J is TRBJ2-3 and V is TRBV11-3, with no clear D. Germline V gene lookup returns CDR1 SGHNT and CDR2 YENEEA. The CDR3 extends over 14 amino acids. V lost 3 bases to trimming and J lost 2 bases, with 9 bases between them. The CDR3 nucleotides are TGTGCCAGCAGCTTCCAAGCGTACACAGATACGCAGTATTTT. The encoded protein is CASSFQAYTDTQYF.

This clonotype was recorded many times. CDR3 nucleotides: TGTGCCAGCAGCCCGTCAGCGGTTCACACAGATACGCAGTATTTT. The encoded protein is CASSPSAVHTDTQYF. The chain links TRBV4-2 to TRBJ2-3, with a possible D match to TRBD2 (5 bases). There are 15 residues in the CDR3. Germline lookup yields CDR1 LGHNA and CDR2 YNFKEQ. V was trimmed by 4 bases and J by 2 bases, leaving 13 bases between them.

There are many counts of this clonotype. V usage is TRBV20-1 and J usage is TRBJ2-5; TRBD1 agrees at 7 bases. The germline V gene encodes CDR1 DFQATT and CDR2 SNEGSKA (reference sequence). V shed 3 bases, J shed 4 bases, and the junction held 11 bases outside the gene matches. The CDR3 is made up of 15 amino acids. CDR3 in amino acids: CSASAGTDGRETQYF. For the CDR3, the DNA is TGCAGTGCTAGTGCCGGGACAGACGGTCGAGAGACCCAGTACTTC.

This clonotype has just one count. The chain uses TRBV6-2 or TRBV6-3 and TRBJ2-1; perhaps TRBD1 as D (6 bases). V was trimmed by 2 bases and J by 0 bases, leaving 26 bases between them. This CDR3 spans 21 amino acids. CDR1 MNHEY and CDR2 SVGEGT come from the germline V gene. The CDR3: CASSYVGVGGRGVRSYNEQFF. DNA for the CDR3: TGTGCCAGCAGTTACGTCGGTGTTGGTGGCAGGGGCGTCCGCTCCTACAATGAGCAGTTCTTC.

As regards this clonotype: At one of its ends the junction is not consistent with the germline gene, which may arise from a read error. The chain combines TRBV11-2 with TRBJ1-2; D remains unclear. The CDR3 runs 15 residues. Looked up from germline, CDR1 is SGHAT and CDR2 is FQNNGV. The CDR3, as DNA: TGTGCCAGCAGCCCTCCGGACTGGGAAGACTATGGCTACGCCTTC. Protein sequence: CASSPPDWEDYGYAF.

The genes are TRBV11-2 and TRBJ2-1; D possibly uses TRBD1 or TRBD2 (5 bases each). The CDR3 extends over 17 amino acids. CDR1 is SGHAT and CDR2 is FQNNGV in the germline V gene. The V end was cut by 9 bases, the J end by 11 bases, with 32 bases between. The CDR3 sequence is CASNLVGELPYRGKQFF. CDR3 DNA: TGTGCCAGTAACTTAGTGGGGGAACTGCCTTACCGAGGGAAGCAGTTCTTC.

CDR3 nucleotides: TGTGCCAGCAGGCCTAGGACAAGGTTCGGAGTCTGGGGGGCCAACGTCCTGACTTTC. It translates to CASRPRTRFGVWGANVLTF. The gene calls are TRBV6-1 and TRBJ2-6; possible D gene TRBD1, 5 bases. V dropped 6 bases and J dropped 4 bases, with 25 bases sitting between them. The germline gives CDR1 MNHNS, CDR2 SASEGT. The length of the CDR3 is 19 residues.

The chain employs TRBV9 and TRBJ2-3; D is uncertain. In germline, CDR1 is SGDLS, CDR2 YYNGEE. Trimming left V 0 bases short and J 2 bases short, with 7 bases between. This CDR3 is 14 amino acids long. The CDR3 DNA is TGTGCCAGCAGCGTAGATGGGGTCACAGATACGCAGTATTTT. This encodes CASSVDGVTDTQYF.

A remark on this clonotype: Since no conserved phenylalanine or tryptophan closes the CDR3, a read error is the likely cause. The chain uses TRBV10-1 and TRBJ2-1, with 8 nucleotides matching TRBD1. The CDR3 consists of 12 residues. The germline V gene encodes CDR1 WNHNN and CDR2 SYGVQD (reference sequence). Unmatched junction bases numbered 5, after V lost 4 bases and J lost 12 bases. The CDR3 sequence is CASSAGGAGQFS. The CDR3, as DNA: TGCGCCAGCAGTGCAGGGGGCGCTGGGCAGTTCTCC.

Points on this clonotype: A clone one base away is much larger, so this may be a read error. The CDR3 region is CSARRGPAYEQCF. CDR3 DNA: TGCAGTGCTAGGAGGGGCCCTGCCTACGAGCAGTGCTTC. The chain employs TRBV20-1 and TRBJ2-7, with D perhaps assigned TRBD1 or TRBD2 (5 bases each). This CDR3 is built from 13 residues. Looked up from germline, CDR1 is DFQATT and CDR2 is SNEGSKA (reference sequence).

This clonotype is a singleton in its sample. CDR3 bases: TGCAGCGTTGAAGATCTGGGTTTGGTGTGGGGGGCGCGAGATCATGTTGAAGCTTTCTTT. Its translation is CSVEDLGLVWGARDHVEAFF. The genes are TRBV29-1 and TRBJ1-1; the D gene is possibly TRBD1 (6 bases). The V end lost 0 bases, the J end lost 7 bases, and 33 bases lay between the germline ends. The CDR3 is 20 amino acids. In germline, CDR1 is SQVTM, CDR2 ANQGSEA.